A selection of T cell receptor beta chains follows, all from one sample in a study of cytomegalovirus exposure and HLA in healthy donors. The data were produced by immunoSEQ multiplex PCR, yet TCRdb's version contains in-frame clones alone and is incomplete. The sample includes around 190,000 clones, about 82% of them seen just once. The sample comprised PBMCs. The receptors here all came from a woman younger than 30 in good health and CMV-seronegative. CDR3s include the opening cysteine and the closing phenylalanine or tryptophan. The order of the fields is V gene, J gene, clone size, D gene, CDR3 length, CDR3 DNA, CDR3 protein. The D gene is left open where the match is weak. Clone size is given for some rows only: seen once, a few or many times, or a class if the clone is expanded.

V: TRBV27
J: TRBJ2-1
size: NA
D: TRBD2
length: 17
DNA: TGTGCCAGCAGTTTTAGCATCGGGACTAGCAGCTACAATGAGCAGTTCTTC
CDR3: CASSFSIGTSSYNEQFF

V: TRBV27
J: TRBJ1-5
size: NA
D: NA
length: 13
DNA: TGTGCCAGTGGGGGGGACAACAATCAGCCCCAGCATTTT
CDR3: CASGGDNNQPQHF

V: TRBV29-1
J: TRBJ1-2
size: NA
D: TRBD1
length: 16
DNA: TGCAGCGTTGAAGATCTAGGACAGGGGGCAGGGTATGGCTACACCTTC
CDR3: CSVEDLGQGAGYGYTF

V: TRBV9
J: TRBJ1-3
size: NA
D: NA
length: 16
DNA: TGTGCCAGCAGCGTAGGATCAGGGGCCTCTGGAAACACCATATATTTT
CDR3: CASSVGSGASGNTIYF

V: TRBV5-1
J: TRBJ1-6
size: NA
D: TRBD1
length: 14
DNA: TGCGCCAGCAGCTTGGGGGACAGTAATTCACCCCTCCACTTT
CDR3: CASSLGDSNSPLHF

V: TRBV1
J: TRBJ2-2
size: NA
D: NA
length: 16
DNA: TGCACCAGCAGTCCTGAAGGGGGCATGGGGACCGGGGAGCTGTTTTTT
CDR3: CTSSPEGGMGTGELFF

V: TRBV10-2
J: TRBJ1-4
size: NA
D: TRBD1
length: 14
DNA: TGCGCCAGTACTTACGGACAGGGGATGGAAAAACTGTTTTTT
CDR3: CASTYGQGMEKLFF

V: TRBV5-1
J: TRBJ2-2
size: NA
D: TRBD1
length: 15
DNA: TGCGCCAGCAGCTCGACAGGGACGAACACCGGGGAGCTGTTTTTT
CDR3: CASSSTGTNTGELFF

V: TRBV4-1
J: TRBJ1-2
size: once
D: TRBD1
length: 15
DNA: TGCGCCAGCAGCCAAGTGGGACAGGGGGCGATTGGCTACACCTTC
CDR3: CASSQVGQGAIGYTF

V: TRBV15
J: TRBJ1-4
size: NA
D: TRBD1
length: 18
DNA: TGTGCCACCAGCAGATCACGGGACAGGGGGATTTTTAGAGAAAAACTGTTTTTT
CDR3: CATSRSRDRGIFREKLFF

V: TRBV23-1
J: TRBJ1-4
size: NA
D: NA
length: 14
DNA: TGCGCCAGCGGGTTGGGGGCCTTTAATGAAAAACTGTTTTTT
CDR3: CASGLGAFNEKLFF

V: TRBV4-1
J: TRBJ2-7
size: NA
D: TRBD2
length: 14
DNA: TGCGCCAGCAGCCAAATCGGGAGGTCCTACGAGCAGTACTTC
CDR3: CASSQIGRSYEQYF

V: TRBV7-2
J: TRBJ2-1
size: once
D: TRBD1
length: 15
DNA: TGTGCCATCAACCGGGGGGACAGGGGGCAGAATGAGCAGTTCTTC
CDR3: CAINRGDRGQNEQFF

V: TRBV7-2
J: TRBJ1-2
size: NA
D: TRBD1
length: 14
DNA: TGTGCCAGCAGCAGGCAGACAGGACAGGAAGGCTACACCTTC
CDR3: CASSRQTGQEGYTF

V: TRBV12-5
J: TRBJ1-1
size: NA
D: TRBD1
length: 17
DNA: TGTGCTACGATTAATCCGGGACAGAGGACTCCAAACACTGAAGCTTTCTTT
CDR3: CATINPGQRTPNTEAFF

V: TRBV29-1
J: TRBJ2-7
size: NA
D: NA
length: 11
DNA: TGCAGCGTTGAACACGAGTACGAGCAGTACTTC
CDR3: CSVEHEYEQYF

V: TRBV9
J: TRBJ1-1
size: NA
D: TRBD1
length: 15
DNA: TGTGCCAGCAGCGTAGGGGACAGTGTCAACACTGAAGCTTTCTTT
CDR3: CASSVGDSVNTEAFF

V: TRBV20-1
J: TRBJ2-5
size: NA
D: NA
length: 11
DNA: TGCAGGATGGGCTCCCAAGAGACCCAGTACTTC
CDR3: CRMGSQETQYF

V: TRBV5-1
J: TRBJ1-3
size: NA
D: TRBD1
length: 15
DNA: TGCGCCAGCAGCATCGGGACAGGGGTTGTGAACACCATATATTTT
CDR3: CASSIGTGVVNTIYF

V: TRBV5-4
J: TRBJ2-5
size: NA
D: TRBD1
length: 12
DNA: TGTGCCAGCGGACAGGGGACCGAGACCCAGTACTTC
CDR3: CASGQGTETQYF

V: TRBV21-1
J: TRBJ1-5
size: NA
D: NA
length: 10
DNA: TGTGCCAGCAGCTTTATACCCCAGCATTTT
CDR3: CASSFIPQHF

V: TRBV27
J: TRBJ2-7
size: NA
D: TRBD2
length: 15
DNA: TGTGCCAGCAGTTTAGGCGGGGGTGGGGTCTACGAGCAGTACTTC
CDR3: CASSLGGGGVYEQYF

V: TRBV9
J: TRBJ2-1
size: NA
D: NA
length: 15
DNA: TGTGCCAGCAGCGTAGTAAGTAGCCACTCAAGGGAGCAGTTCTTC
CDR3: CASSVVSSHSREQFF

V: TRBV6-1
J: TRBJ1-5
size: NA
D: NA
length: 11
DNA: TGTGCCAGCAGTCTCAATCAGCCCCAGCATTTT
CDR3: CASSLNQPQHF

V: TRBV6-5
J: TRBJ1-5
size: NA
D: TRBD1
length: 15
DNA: TGTGCCAGCAGCCTAGGACAGGGAGGATATCAGCCCCAGCATTTT
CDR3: CASSLGQGGYQPQHF

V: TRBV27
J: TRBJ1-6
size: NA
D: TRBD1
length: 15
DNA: TGTGCCAGCAGTTCTTGGACAGGGAATAATTCACCCCTCCACTTT
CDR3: CASSSWTGNNSPLHF

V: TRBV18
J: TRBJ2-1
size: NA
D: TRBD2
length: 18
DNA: TGTGCCAGCTCACCACTCCTAGCGGGAGTTGGTCGTGACAATGAGCAGTTCTTC
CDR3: CASSPLLAGVGRDNEQFF

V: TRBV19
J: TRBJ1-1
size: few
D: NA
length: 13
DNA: TGTGCCAGTAGTGTGCGAGGTCCCACTGAAGCTTTCTTT
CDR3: CASSVRGPTEAFF

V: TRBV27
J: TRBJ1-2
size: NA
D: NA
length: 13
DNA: TGTGCCAGCAGGGAGAGGGTTACAGGGGGCTACACCTTC
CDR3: CASRERVTGGYTF

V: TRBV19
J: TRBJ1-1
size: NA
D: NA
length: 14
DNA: TGTGCCAGTAGTCCACCAGGGTCTAACACTGAAGCTTTCTTT
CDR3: CASSPPGSNTEAFF

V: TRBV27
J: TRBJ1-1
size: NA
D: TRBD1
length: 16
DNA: TGTGCCAGCAGCCCGGACAGGGGAGGCCTGAACACTGAAGCTTTCTTT
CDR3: CASSPDRGGLNTEAFF

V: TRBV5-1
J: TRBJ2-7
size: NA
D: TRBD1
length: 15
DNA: TGCGCCAGCAGCCCTCGGACAGGAGACAGCTACGAGCAGTACTTC
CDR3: CASSPRTGDSYEQYF

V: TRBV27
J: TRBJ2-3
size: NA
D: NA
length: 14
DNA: TGTGCCAGCAGGCAGACTATTACAACCGATACGCAGTATTTT
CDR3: CASRQTITTDTQYF

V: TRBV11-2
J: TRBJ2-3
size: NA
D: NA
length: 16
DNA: TGTGCCAGCAGCTCCGGACAGTTCATGGTCACAGATACGCAGTATTTT
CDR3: CASSSGQFMVTDTQYF